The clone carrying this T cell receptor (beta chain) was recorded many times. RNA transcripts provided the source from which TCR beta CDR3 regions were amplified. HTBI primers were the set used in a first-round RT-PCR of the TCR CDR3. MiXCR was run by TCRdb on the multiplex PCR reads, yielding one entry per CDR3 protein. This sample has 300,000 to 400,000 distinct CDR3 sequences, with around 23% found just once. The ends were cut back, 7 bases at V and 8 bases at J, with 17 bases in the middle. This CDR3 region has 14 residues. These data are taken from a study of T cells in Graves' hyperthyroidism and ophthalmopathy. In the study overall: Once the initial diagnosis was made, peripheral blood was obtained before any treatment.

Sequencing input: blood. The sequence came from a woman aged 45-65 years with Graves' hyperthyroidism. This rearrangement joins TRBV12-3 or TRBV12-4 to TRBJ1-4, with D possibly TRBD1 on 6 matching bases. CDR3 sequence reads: CASNLRGLNEKLFF. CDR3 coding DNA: TGTGCCAGCAATCTCAGGGGTCTTAACGAAAAACTGTTTTTT.